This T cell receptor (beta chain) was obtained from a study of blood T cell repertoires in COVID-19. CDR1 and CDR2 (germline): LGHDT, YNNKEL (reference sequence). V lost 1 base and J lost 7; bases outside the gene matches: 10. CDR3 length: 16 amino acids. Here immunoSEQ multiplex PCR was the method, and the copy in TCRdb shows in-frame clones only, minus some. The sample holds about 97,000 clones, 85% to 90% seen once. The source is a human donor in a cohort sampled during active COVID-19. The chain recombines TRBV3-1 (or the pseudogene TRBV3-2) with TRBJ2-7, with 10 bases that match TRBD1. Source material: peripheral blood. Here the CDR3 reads CASSQARDRGLREQYF. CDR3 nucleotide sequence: TGTGCCAGCAGCCAAGCCCGGGACAGGGGTCTTCGGGAGCAGTACTTC.